A selection of T cell receptor beta chains follows, all from one sample in a study of tumor-infiltrating lymphocytes in primary liver carcinoma. TCRdb recomputed calls from the multiplex PCR reads with MiXCR, one row per CDR3 protein. The repertoire holds 70,000 to 85,000 distinct CDR3 sequences, with 71% as singletons. What was sequenced was liver tumor tissue from sampling region 4. The receptors here all came from a woman aged 55-75 years with primary liver carcinoma and hepatitis B virus infection. Both conserved end residues are part of each CDR3. The order of the fields is CDR3 DNA, CDR3 protein, J gene, V gene, D gene, clone size. A D gene is named only where the DNA matches it firmly. The size entry is marked missing in some rows and otherwise reads once, few, many or a size class.

DNA: TGTGCCAGCAGCTTAGGATCGGTGGGCGAGCAGTACTTC
CDR3: CASSLGSVGEQYF
J: TRBJ2-7
V: TRBV7-9
D: -
size: many

DNA: TGTGCCAGCAGCTTAGTTGAGGGGCAGGTTGGCACTGAAACTTTCTTT
CDR3: CASSLVEGQVGTETFF
J: TRBJ1-1
V: TRBV7-8
D: -
size: -

DNA: TGCACCAGCAGCTTGCAACCGGGACACTACGATGAGCAGTTCTTC
CDR3: CTSSLQPGHYDEQFF
J: TRBJ2-1
V: TRBV5-1
D: -
size: -

DNA: TGTGCCCGCAGCTTAGCAGGCCGAGGGGAAGGGGAGCTGTTTTTT
CDR3: CARSLAGRGEGELFF
J: TRBJ2-2
V: TRBV7-9
D: -
size: few

DNA: TGTGTCAGCAGCTTAGAGGGACTAACGTACACGCCAGATACGCAGTATTTT
CDR3: CVSSLEGLTYTPDTQYF
J: TRBJ2-3
V: TRBV11-2
D: TRBD2
size: -

DNA: TGTGCCACCAGTGACGTAGCAGGAATGCAGGAGACCCAGTACTTC
CDR3: CATSDVAGMQETQYF
J: TRBJ2-5
V: TRBV6-1
D: -
size: -

DNA: TGTGCCAGCAGCTTACAGGGATTCGAGCAGTACTTC
CDR3: CASSLQGFEQYF
J: TRBJ2-7
V: TRBV5-5
D: -
size: many

DNA: TGTGCCAGTAGGGAAGGGGACGGAACAGATACGCAGTATTTT
CDR3: CASREGDGTDTQYF
J: TRBJ2-3
V: TRBV6-1
D: -
size: -

DNA: TGCTGCGTTGAAGGGCCAGCGGGGTGGGATGGGCAGTTCTTC
CDR3: CCVEGPAGWDGQFF
J: TRBJ2-1
V: TRBV29-1
D: TRBD2
size: -

DNA: TGTGCCGGCAGCCAAAGAAGGACTAGCGGGAGCGCCGCCAATGAGCAATTCTTC
CDR3: CAGSQRRTSGSAANEQFF
J: TRBJ2-1
V: TRBV14
D: TRBD2
size: -

DNA: TGTGCCAGCAGCTTAGAGCGGAGCTCCTACAATGAGCAGTTCTTC
CDR3: CASSLERSSYNEQFF
J: TRBJ2-1
V: TRBV7-8
D: -
size: many

DNA: TGCGGCGTTGGGCAAGGGACCCAGTACTTC
CDR3: CGVGQGTQYF
J: TRBJ2-5
V: TRBV29-1
D: -
size: -

DNA: TGTGCCAGCACCCCAACCGGGGCCCCCTACGAGCAGTACTTC
CDR3: CASTPTGAPYEQYF
J: TRBJ2-7
V: TRBV28
D: -
size: -

DNA: TGTGCCAGCAGTTGGAAGTTTCCCTCTGGAAACACCATATATTTT
CDR3: CASSWKFPSGNTIYF
J: TRBJ1-3
V: TRBV28
D: -
size: many

DNA: TGTGCCGGCAGCGTAGAGGCTAGCGGAACCCCTGGGACCTACGAGCACTACTTC
CDR3: CAGSVEASGTPGTYEHYF
J: TRBJ2-7
V: TRBV11-3
D: TRBD2
size: -